Following are 27 T cell receptor beta chains from one sample sequenced in a study of CD8 T cells in ankylosing spondylitis. Study-wide findings and caveats: Several highly homologous variants formed a TCR beta motif that appeared characteristic of ankylosing spondylitis blood.

Each CDR3 protein gets one entry after TCRdb re-called the 5' RACE reads with MiXCR. Of about 480,000 distinct CDR3 sequences in the sample, roughly 17% were seen once. Which antigens these TCRs recognize remains unknown. The sample comprised blood, either unsorted or a sorted T cell fraction (not recorded which). Receptors were obtained from a male donor with ankylosing spondylitis.

Many counts were recorded for this clonotype. DNA of the CDR3: TGCGCCAGCAGCTTGGTCAAACCGGGACAGGGATCCTACGAGCAGTACTTC. It encodes CASSLVKPGQGSYEQYF. The rearrangement links TRBV5-1 to TRBJ2-7; the match to TRBD1 covers 9 bases. The CDR3 has 17 residues. The V gene end was trimmed by 0 bases and the J gene end by 1 base; junction bases not matched to a gene: 8. CDR1 and CDR2 (germline): SGHRS, YFSETQ.

The chain combines TRBV29-1 with TRBJ2-1; 8 positions match TRBD2. With V trimmed by 7 bases and J by 4 bases, 12 bases remained unmatched. The CDR3 extends over 15 amino acids. The germline gives CDR1 SQVTM, CDR2 ANQGSEA. The CDR3 sequence: CSALSYGRGYNEQFF. The CDR3 bases are TGCAGCGCATTGAGTTACGGGAGGGGTTACAATGAGCAGTTCTTC.

This clonotype was recorded a few times. The CDR3 reads CASSPLTGLYSEQFF. In DNA, the CDR3 is TGTGCCAGCAGCCCCTTGACAGGGTTGTATAGTGAGCAGTTCTTC. The chain has TRBV4-2 and TRBJ2-1, with 7 bases identical to TRBD1. This CDR3 spans 15 amino acids. The germline gives CDR1 LGHNA, CDR2 YNFKEQ. The V and J ends lost 4 bases and 9 bases, in that order; junction bases with no gene match: 12.

Details on this clonotype: A junction boundary mismatches the germline segment, possibly from a read error. The CDR3 reads CASSQARARDGQLQHF. The CDR3 nucleotides are TGCGCCAGCAGCCAAGCCCGGGCTAGGGATGGTCAGCTCCAGCATTTT. The gene calls are TRBV4-3 and TRBJ1-5; D is unresolved. From germline, CDR1 is LGHNA and CDR2 YSLEER. The CDR3 runs to 16 residues.

This clonotype has a count of ten or more. The chain recombines TRBV5-6 with TRBJ2-2; maybe TRBD1 (5 bases). Trimming left V 2 bases short and J 5 bases short, with 19 bases between. The V gene's germline CDR1 is SGHDT and CDR2 YYEEEE. The CDR3 is 17 amino acids. CDR3 in amino acids: CASSFLSLGAQTGELFF. CDR3 nucleotide sequence: TGTGCCAGCAGCTTTCTATCTTTAGGGGCGCAGACCGGGGAGCTGTTTTTT. Together with reference TRBV5-6 and TRBJ2-2, the CDR3 gives the full variable domain: DAGVTQSPTHLIKTRGQQVTLRCSPKSGHDTVSWYQQALGQGPQFIFQYYEEEERQRGNFPDRFSGHQFPNYSSELNVNALLLGDSALYLCASSFLSLGAQTGELFFGEGSRLTVL.

This clonotype was observed a handful of times. The V and J genes are TRBV12-3 or TRBV12-4 and TRBJ1-3; the D gene is possibly TRBD1 (6 bases). The CDR3 has 14 residues. V was clipped by 6 bases and J by 3 bases, with 12 bases between them. This CDR3 reads CASRPTGFGNTIYF. The CDR3 DNA reads TGTGCCAGCAGACCTACAGGGTTTGGAAACACCATATATTTT.

This clonotype was seen more than once but under ten times. The rearrangement uses TRBV12-3 or TRBV12-4 and TRBJ2-1, with 11 positions matching TRBD1. Trimming took 6 bases from V and 4 from J; bases not matched to a gene: 5. CDR3 length: 15 amino acids. The CDR3: CASRSGQGDYNEQFF. For the CDR3, the DNA is TGTGCCAGCAGATCGGGACAGGGGGATTACAATGAGCAGTTCTTC.

This clonotype was seen only a few times. The J gene is TRBJ2-1, the V gene TRBV20-1; TRBD2 aligns across 11 bases. The germline V gene encodes CDR1 DFQATT and CDR2 SNEGSKA (reference sequence). The CDR3 extends over 15 amino acids. The V and J ends lost 6 bases and 3 bases, in that order; junction bases with no gene match: 7. CDR3 DNA sequence: TGCAGTGCCCGCCAACTAGCGGGAGTCTACAATGAGCAGTTCTTC. This codes for CSARQLAGVYNEQFF.

This chain connects TRBV10-3 to TRBJ2-7; TRBD2 agrees at 8 bases. With 2 bases clipped from V and 4 bases from J, the junction kept 4 bases outside the gene matches. The CDR3 sequence is 14 residues long. Germline values: CDR1 ENHRY, CDR2 SYGVKD. CDR3 nucleotide sequence: TGTGCCATCAGTGAGCCCGAGCGGGGGTACGAGCAGTACTTC. Translating it yields CAISEPERGYEQYF.

This clonotype appeared many times. The genes are TRBV28 and TRBJ2-3, with 7 nucleotides matching TRBD2. The CDR3 runs to 17 residues. V lost 4 bases and J lost 6; bases outside the gene matches: 16. CDR1 MDHEN and CDR2 SYDVKM come from the germline V gene. This chain's CDR3 is CASSSYYRGRQGDTQYF. The CDR3 DNA reads as TGTGCCAGCAGTTCTTATTACCGCGGGAGACAAGGGGATACGCAGTATTTT.

This chain uses TRBV10-2 with TRBJ1-1, with a possible D match to TRBD1 (5 bases). Germline CDR1 reads WSHSY; CDR2 reads SAAADI. This CDR3 is 15 amino acids long. V was pared by 4 bases and J by 6 bases, with 18 bases between. CDR3 sequence (DNA): TGCGCCAGCAGTGGAGGAGGTTGGACAAACCCTGAAGCTTTCTTT. It specifies CASSGGGWTNPEAFF.

The V gene is TRBV7-3, the J gene TRBJ2-3; D is undetermined. Germline V gene lookup returns CDR1 SGHTA and CDR2 FQGTGA. V lost 5 bases, J lost 0 bases, and 18 bases lay in between. This CDR3 comprises 17 residues. As DNA, the CDR3 is TGTGCCAGCAGCCCAACCGGTAGCAGCCCTAGCACAGATACGCAGTATTTT. Protein sequence: CASSPTGSSPSTDTQYF. The full variable domain, completed using reference TRBV7-3 and TRBJ2-3, is GAGVSQTPSNKVTEKGKYVELRCDPISGHTALYWYRQSLGQGPEFLIYFQGTGAADDSGLPNDRFFAVRPEGSVSTLKIQRTERGDSAVYLCASSPTGSSPSTDTQYFGPGTRLTVL.

The table lists this clonotype with many counts. The CDR3 sequence is CASSSRQPGSDQPQHF. As DNA, the CDR3 is TGTGCCAGCAGTTCCCGACAGCCAGGCTCCGATCAGCCCCAGCATTTT. The chain links TRBV12-3 or TRBV12-4 to TRBJ1-5; possible D gene TRBD1, 5 bases. Trimming stripped 4 bases from V and 5 bases from J, with 18 bases between. The CDR3 runs 16 residues.

This sequence joins TRBV20-1 and TRBJ2-2; 7 nucleotides match TRBD1. This CDR3 is built from 14 residues. The germline gives CDR1 DFQATT, CDR2 SNEGSKA (reference sequence). The V segment lost 4 bases and the J segment 4 bases; nucleotides outside the gene matches: 6. The chain's CDR3 is CSATTGFRTGELFF. CDR3 nucleotides: TGCAGTGCTACGACAGGGTTCCGCACCGGGGAGCTGTTTTTT.

With regard to this clonotype: The CDR3 does not close with the conserved phenylalanine or tryptophan, likely indicating a read error. The DNA is left out, because the CDR3 cannot be placed on it with certainty; the CDR3 is given as TCRdb lists it. The V and J genes are TRBV20-1 and TRBJ1-1; the table assigns TRBD1, which was not confirmed against the DNA. Per germline, CDR1 DFQATT and CDR2 SNEGSKA (reference sequence). Ends included, the CDR3 has 9 residues. The CDR3 sequence is CSANQQGTK.

This clonotype was counted between two and nine times. The V gene is TRBV25-1, the J gene TRBJ2-5; maybe TRBD2 (6 bases). CDR3 length: 15 amino acids. The germline V and J ends were trimmed by 3 bases and 5 bases, with 16 bases remaining between them. Germline V gives CDR1 MGHDK, CDR2 SYGVNS. The DNA of the CDR3 is TGTGCCAGCAGTGACCTCGGAGGGGATGTGGAGACCCAGTACTTC. It specifies CASSDLGGDVETQYF. Complete variable domain (other parts from reference TRBV25-1 and TRBJ2-5): EADIYQTPRYLVIGTGKKITLECSQTMGHDKMYWYQQDPGMELHLIHYSYGVNSTEKGDLSSESTVSRIRTEHFPLTLESARPSHTSQYLCASSDLGGDVETQYFGPGTRLLVL.

The V call is TRBV21-1, the J call TRBJ2-1; the DNA was not compared with TRBD1, the D call given in the table. TRBV21-1 is recorded as a pseudogene. This CDR3 comprises 16 residues. CDR3 sequence (DNA): TGTGCCAGCAGGTGGCCCTCGGGACACCGTTACAATGAGCAGTTCTTC. Translating it yields CASRWPSGHRYNEQFF.

The table lists this clonotype with a few counts. The V gene is TRBV6-1, the J gene TRBJ2-7; perhaps D is TRBD1 or TRBD2 (5 bases each). Trimming left V 7 bases short and J 4 bases short, with 20 bases between. The germline V gene encodes CDR1 MNHNS and CDR2 SASEGT. The CDR3 totals 15 residues. This CDR3 is CASTNRLEWGYEQYF. DNA of the CDR3: TGTGCCAGCACAAACAGGCTAGAATGGGGGTACGAGCAGTACTTC.

This clonotype was observed a handful of times. This sequence joins TRBV14 and TRBJ1-1; no clear D. Trimming shortened V by 2 bases and J by 6 bases, and 16 bases separated the two germline ends. Germline CDR1 reads SGHDN; CDR2 reads FVKESK. This CDR3 spans 15 amino acids. The CDR3 spells CASSQRLQGSAEAFF. The CDR3 bases are TGTGCCAGCAGCCAACGACTACAAGGAAGCGCTGAAGCTTTCTTT.

This rearrangement joins TRBV3-1 to TRBJ2-1, with TRBD2 identical over 9 bases. The germline CDR1 and CDR2 sequences are LGHDT and YNNKEL (reference sequence). The CDR3 has 16 residues. Trimming removed 4 bases from V and 6 bases from J; junction bases left unmatched: 10. The CDR3 DNA follows: TGTGCCAGCAGCCGTAGGGCGGGAGGGCCGGTCAATGAGCAGTTCTTC. It codes for CASSRRAGGPVNEQFF.

The V and J genes are TRBV28 and TRBJ1-5, with a weak D call TRBD1 (6 bases). Trimming left V 3 bases short and J 0 bases short, with 9 bases between. Germline V lookup: CDR1 MDHEN, CDR2 SYDVKM. CDR3 length: 15 amino acids. Written as DNA, the CDR3 is TGTGCCAGCAGTTTTGGACAGTTTAGCAATCAGCCCCAGCATTTT. Amino acid sequence: CASSFGQFSNQPQHF.

This chain links TRBV6-5 with TRBJ2-7; D is possibly TRBD1 or TRBD2 (6 bases each). The ends were cut back, 2 bases at V and 0 bases at J, with 11 bases in the middle. The CDR3 is 15 residues long. Germline V gene sequence: CDR1 MNHEY, CDR2 SVGAGI. Here the CDR3 reads CASSYVQGGSYEQYF. The DNA of the CDR3 is TGTGCCAGCAGTTACGTACAGGGAGGCTCCTACGAGCAGTACTTC.

V gene TRBV20-1 combines with J gene TRBJ2-2; D gene ambiguous. The germline CDR1 and CDR2 sequences are DFQATT and SNEGSKA (reference sequence). V dropped 6 bases and J dropped 1 base, with 15 bases sitting between them. The CDR3 runs to 15 residues. The CDR3 sequence: CSAKKARGNTGELFF. The CDR3 nucleotides are TGCAGTGCCAAGAAAGCCCGAGGGAACACCGGGGAGCTGTTTTTT.

This clonotype showed up just a few times. The gene calls are TRBV5-6 and TRBJ2-3; tentatively, D is TRBD2 (7 bases). Looked up from germline, CDR1 is SGHDT and CDR2 is YYEEEE. The CDR3 runs to 15 residues. The V end was cut by 4 bases, the J end by 6 bases, with 18 bases between. CDR3 coding DNA: TGTGCCAGCAGCCCGGGGGGCCAACCAGGCGATACGCAGTATTTT. Encoded protein: CASSPGGQPGDTQYF.

This rearrangement joins TRBV2 to TRBJ2-6, with 10 nucleotides matching TRBD2. J lost 0 bases, V lost 6 bases, and 8 bases had no gene match. CDR1 is SNHLY, CDR2 FYNNEI, per germline. The CDR3 length is 18 residues. Here the CDR3 DNA reads TGTGCCAGCAGCTATAGCGGGGGGACGAGCTCTGGGGCCAACGTCCTGACTTTC. Amino acid sequence: CASSYSGGTSSGANVLTF.

CDR3 amino acids: CASSEGQNTEAFF. In nucleotides, the CDR3 is TGTGCCAGCAGCGAGGGACAGAACACTGAAGCTTTCTTT. The chain links TRBV7-2 to TRBJ1-1, with D perhaps matching TRBD1 (6 bases). Germline loops: CDR1 SGHTA, CDR2 FQGNSA. Trimming removed 5 bases from V and 1 base from J, with 8 bases in between. The length of the CDR3 is 13 residues.

A few counts support this clonotype. The V call is TRBV20-1, the J call TRBJ1-5; D remains ambiguous. V lost 5 bases, J lost 0 bases, and 11 bases lay in between. The CDR3 has 14 amino acids. Germline-derived CDR1 and CDR2 are DFQATT and SNEGSKA (reference sequence). The CDR3 reads CSAPPGNSNQPQHF. CDR3 coding DNA: TGCAGTGCTCCACCGGGGAATAGCAATCAGCCCCAGCATTTT.